This T cell receptor (beta chain) was sequenced in a study of cytomegalovirus exposure and HLA in healthy donors. This CDR3 spans 14 amino acids. The V and J ends lost 1 base and 5 bases respectively, with 11 bases between them. Germline CDR1 reads SGHVS; CDR2 reads FNYEAQ. In the PCR, 60 Vbeta and 13 Jbeta primers were used. The repertoire was sequenced with immunoSEQ multiplex PCR; TCRdb's copy has only in-frame clones and lacks some. The sample records 250,000 to 350,000 clones, 75% to 90% being singletons. The source is a girl aged 2-10 years in good health and CMV-seronegative. The V gene is TRBV7-6, the J gene TRBJ2-5, with D possibly matching TRBD2 (7 bases). Sequencing was performed on PBMCs. The DNA for the CDR3 is TGTGCCAGCAGCTTAGGGGGGGGCCCTGAGACCCAGTACTTC. Translation gives CASSLGGGPETQYF.